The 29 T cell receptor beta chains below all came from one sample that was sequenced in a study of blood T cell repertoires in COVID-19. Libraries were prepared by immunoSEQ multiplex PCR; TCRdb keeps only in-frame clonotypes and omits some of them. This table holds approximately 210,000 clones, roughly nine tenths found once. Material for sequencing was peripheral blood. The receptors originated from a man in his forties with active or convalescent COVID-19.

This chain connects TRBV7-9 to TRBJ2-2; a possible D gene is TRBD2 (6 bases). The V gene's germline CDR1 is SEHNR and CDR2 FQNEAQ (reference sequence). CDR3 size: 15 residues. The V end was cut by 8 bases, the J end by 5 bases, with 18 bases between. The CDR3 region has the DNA TGTGCCAGCTCCGAGCGGAGGGGAGGAACCGGGGAGCTGTTTTTT. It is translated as CASSERRGGTGELFF.

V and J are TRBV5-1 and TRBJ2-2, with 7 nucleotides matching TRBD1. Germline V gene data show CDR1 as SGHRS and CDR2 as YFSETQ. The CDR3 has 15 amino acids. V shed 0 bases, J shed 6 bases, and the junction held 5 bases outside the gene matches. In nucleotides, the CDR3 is TGCGCCAGCAGCTTGGCCGCTCAGGGGGCCGGGGAGCTGTTTTTT. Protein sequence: CASSLAAQGAGELFF.

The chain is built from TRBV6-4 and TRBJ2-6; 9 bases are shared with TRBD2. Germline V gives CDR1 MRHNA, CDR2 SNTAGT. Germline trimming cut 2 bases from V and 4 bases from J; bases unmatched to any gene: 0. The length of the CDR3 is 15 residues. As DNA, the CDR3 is TGTGCCAGCAGTGACACTAGCGGGGGGGCCAACGTCCTGACTTTC. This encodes CASSDTSGGANVLTF.

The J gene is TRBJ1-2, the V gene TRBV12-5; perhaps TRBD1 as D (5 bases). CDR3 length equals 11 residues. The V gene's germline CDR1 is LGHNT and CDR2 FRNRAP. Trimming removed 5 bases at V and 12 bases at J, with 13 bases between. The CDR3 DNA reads TGTGCTAGTGGTCAGGGACTTCCGGACACCTTC. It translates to CASGQGLPDTF.

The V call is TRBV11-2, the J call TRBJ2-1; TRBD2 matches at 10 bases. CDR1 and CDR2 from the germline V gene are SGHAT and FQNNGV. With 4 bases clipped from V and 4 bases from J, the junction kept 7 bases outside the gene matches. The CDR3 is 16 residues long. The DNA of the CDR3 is TGTGCCAGCAGCTGGGAAGAGACTAGCGGGTACAATGAGCAGTTCTTC. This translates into CASSWEETSGYNEQFF.

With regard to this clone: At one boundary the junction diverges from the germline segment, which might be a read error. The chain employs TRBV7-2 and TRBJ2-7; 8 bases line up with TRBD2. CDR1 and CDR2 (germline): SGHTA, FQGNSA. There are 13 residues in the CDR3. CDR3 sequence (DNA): TGTGCCAGCACCTTACGGGGGGGCGACGAGCAGTACTTC. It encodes CASTLRGGDEQYF.

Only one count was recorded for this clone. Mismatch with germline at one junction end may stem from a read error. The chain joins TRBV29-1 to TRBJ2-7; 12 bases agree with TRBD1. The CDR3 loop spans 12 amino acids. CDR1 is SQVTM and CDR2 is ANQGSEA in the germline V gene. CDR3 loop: CSVGTGGEMEVF. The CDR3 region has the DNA TGCAGCGTCGGGACAGGGGGCGAAATGGAAGTATTC.

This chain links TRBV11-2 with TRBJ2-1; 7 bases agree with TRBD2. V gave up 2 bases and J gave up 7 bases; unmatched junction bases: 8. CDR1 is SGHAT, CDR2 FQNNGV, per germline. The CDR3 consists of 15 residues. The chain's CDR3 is CASSLSPGGGNEQFF. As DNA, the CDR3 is TGTGCCAGCAGCTTATCTCCGGGGGGAGGAAATGAGCAGTTCTTC.

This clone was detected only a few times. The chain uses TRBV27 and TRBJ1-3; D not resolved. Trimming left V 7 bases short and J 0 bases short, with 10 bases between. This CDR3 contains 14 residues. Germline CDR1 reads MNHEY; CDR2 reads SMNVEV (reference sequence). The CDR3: CASTKAFSGNTIYF. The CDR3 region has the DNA TGTGCCAGCACCAAAGCCTTCTCTGGAAACACCATATATTTT.

CDR3 in DNA: TGTGCCAGCAGCTTAGGGGGGACAATCAGGAACACTGAAGCTTTCTTT. It encodes CASSLGGTIRNTEAFF. The chain uses TRBV11-2 and TRBJ1-1; TRBD1 is a possible D gene (6 bases). Trimming pared 1 base from V and 1 base from J, leaving 13 bases between. CDR1 is SGHAT and CDR2 is FQNNGV in the germline V gene. The CDR3 totals 16 residues.

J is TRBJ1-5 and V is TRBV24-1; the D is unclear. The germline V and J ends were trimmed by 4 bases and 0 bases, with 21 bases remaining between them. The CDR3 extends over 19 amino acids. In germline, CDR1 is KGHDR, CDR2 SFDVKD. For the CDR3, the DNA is TGTGCCACCAGTGACCCCGAGGAGGCAGGAGATTATAGCAATCAGCCCCAGCATTTT. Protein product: CATSDPEEAGDYSNQPQHF.

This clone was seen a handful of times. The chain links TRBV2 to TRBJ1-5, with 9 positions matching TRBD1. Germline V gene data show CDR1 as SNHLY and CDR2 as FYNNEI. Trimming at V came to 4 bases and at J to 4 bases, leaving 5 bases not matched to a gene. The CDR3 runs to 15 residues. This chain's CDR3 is CASSGDRGENQPQHF. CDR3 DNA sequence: TGTGCCAGCAGTGGTGACAGGGGGGAGAATCAGCCCCAGCATTTT.

CDR3 bases: TGCGCCAGCAGAGGGACAGGGGACACTGAAGCTTTCTTT. This codes for CASRGTGDTEAFF. The V call is TRBV4-1, the J call TRBJ1-1; 10 positions match TRBD1. Germline V gene sequence: CDR1 MGHRA, CDR2 YSYEKL. The CDR3 runs 13 residues. After removal of 6 bases from V and 3 bases from J, the junction contained 1 base not matched to a gene.

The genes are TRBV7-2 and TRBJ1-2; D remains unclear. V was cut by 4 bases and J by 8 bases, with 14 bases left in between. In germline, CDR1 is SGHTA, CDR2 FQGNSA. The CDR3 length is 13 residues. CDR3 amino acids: CASSSTSSVGYTF. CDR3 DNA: TGTGCCAGCAGCTCTACCTCTTCCGTGGGCTACACCTTC.

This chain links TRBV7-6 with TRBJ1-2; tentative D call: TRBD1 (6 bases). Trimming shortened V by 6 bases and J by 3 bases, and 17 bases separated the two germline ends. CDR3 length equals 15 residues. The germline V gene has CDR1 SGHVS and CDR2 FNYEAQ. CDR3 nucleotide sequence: TGTGCCAGCAGGCCAGGTCAGGGGAATGACTATGGCTACACCTTC. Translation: CASRPGQGNDYGYTF.

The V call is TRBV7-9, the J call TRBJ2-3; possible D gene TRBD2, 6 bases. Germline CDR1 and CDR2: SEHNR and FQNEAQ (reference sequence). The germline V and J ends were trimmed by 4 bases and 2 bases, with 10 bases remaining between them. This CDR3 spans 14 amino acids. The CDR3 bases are TGTGCCAGCAGCTGGACTACCGACACAGATACGCAGTATTTT. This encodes CASSWTTDTDTQYF. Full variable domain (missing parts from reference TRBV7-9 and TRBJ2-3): DTGVSQNPRHKITKRGQNVTFRCDPISEHNRLYWYRQTLGQGPEFLTYFQNEAQLEKSRLLSDRFSAERPKGSFSTLEIQRTEQGDSAMYLCASSWTTDTDTQYFGPGTRLTVL.

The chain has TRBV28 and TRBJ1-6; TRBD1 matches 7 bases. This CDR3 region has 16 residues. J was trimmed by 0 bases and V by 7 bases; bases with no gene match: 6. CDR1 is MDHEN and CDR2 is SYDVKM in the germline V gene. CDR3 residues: CASKLGQNSYNSPLHF. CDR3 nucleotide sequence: TGTGCCAGCAAACTGGGACAGAACTCCTATAATTCACCCCTCCACTTT.

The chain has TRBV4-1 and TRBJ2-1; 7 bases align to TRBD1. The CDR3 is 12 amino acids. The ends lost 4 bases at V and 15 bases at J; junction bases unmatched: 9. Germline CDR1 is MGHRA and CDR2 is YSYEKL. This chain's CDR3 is CASSLADRVWFF. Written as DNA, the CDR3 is TGCGCCAGCAGCCTAGCTGACAGGGTTTGGTTCTTC.

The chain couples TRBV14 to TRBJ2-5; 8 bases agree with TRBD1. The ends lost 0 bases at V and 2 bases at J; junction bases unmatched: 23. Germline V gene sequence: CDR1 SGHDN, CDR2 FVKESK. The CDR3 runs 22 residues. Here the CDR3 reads CASSQEGIFGQGAGGRQETQYF. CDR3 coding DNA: TGTGCCAGCAGCCAAGAGGGGATCTTCGGACAGGGTGCAGGCGGGCGTCAAGAGACCCAGTACTTC.

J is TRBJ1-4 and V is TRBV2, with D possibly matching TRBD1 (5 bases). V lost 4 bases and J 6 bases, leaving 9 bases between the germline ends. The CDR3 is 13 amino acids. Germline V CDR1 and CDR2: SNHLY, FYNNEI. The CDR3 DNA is TGTGCCAGCAGTGTATTCAGGGATGAAAAACTGTTTTTT. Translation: CASSVFRDEKLFF.

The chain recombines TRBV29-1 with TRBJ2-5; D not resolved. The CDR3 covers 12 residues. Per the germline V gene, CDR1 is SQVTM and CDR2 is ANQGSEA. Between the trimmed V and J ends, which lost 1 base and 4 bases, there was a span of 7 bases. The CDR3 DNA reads TGCAGCGTTGAAGGGCGCGGAGAGACCCAGTACTTC. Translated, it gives CSVEGRGETQYF.

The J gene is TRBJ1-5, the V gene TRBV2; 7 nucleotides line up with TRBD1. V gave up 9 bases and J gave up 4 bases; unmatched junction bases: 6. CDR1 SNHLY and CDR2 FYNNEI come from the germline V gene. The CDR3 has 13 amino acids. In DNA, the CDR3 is TGTGCCAGTCGACAGGGACCAAATCAGCCCCAGCATTTT. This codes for CASRQGPNQPQHF.

The CDR3: CASSIRASGFLQETQYF. CDR3 DNA: TGTGCCAGTAGTATTCGGGCTAGCGGATTTTTGCAAGAGACCCAGTACTTC. This sequence joins TRBV19 and TRBJ2-5; 7 bases align to TRBD2. Germline values: CDR1 LNHDA, CDR2 SQIVND (reference sequence). V was clipped by 3 bases and J by 2 bases; unmatched bases: 12. CDR3 size: 17 residues.

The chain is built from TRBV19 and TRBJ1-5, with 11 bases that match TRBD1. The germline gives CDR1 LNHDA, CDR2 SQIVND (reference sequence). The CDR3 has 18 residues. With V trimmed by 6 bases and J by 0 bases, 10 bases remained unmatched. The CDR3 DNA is TGTGCCAGTAGCGGGGGACAGGGGGGACTCTATAGCAATCAGCCCCAGCATTTT. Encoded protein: CASSGGQGGLYSNQPQHF.

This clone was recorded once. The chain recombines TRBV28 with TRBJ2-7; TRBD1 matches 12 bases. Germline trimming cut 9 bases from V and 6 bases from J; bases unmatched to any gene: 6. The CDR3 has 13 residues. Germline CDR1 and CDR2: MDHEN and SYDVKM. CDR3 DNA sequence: TGTGCCAGTTCCGGGACAGGGGGCCTCGAGCAGTACTTC. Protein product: CASSGTGGLEQYF. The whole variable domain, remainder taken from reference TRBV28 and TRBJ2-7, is DVKVTQSSRYLVKRTGEKVFLECVQDMDHENMFWYRQDPGLGLRLIYFSYDVKMKEKGDIPEGYSVSREKKERFSLILESASTNQTSMYLCASSGTGGLEQYFGPGTRLTVT.

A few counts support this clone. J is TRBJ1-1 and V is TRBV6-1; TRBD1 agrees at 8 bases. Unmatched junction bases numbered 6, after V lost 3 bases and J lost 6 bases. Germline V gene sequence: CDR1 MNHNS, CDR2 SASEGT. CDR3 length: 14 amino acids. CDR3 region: CASSDRGPLAEAFF. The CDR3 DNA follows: TGTGCCAGCAGTGACAGGGGGCCCCTCGCTGAAGCTTTCTTT.

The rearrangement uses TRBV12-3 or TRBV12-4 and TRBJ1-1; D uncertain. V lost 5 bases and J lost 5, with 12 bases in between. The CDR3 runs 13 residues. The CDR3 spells CASSPSSGTEAFF. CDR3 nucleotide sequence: TGTGCCAGCAGTCCCTCCTCGGGGACTGAAGCTTTCTTT.

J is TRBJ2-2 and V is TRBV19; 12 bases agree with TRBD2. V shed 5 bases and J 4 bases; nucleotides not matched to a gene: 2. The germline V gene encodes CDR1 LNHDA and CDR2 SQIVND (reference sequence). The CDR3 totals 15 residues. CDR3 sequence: CASSLGLAGTGELFF. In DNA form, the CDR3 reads TGTGCCAGTAGTTTGGGACTAGCGGGCACCGGGGAGCTGTTTTTT.

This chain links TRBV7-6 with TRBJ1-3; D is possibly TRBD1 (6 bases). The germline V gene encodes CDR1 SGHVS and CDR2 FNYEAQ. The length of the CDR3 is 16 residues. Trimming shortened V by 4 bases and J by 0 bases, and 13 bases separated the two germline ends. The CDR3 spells CASSSPGHDSGNTIYF. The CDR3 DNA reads TGTGCCAGCAGCTCGCCGGGACATGACTCTGGAAACACCATATATTTT.